Below, 26 T cell receptor beta chains from the same sample are listed, as sequenced in a study of T cell responses to AZD1222 COVID-19 vaccine. Generated by immunoSEQ multiplex PCR, the TCRdb table keeps only in-frame clones and is missing some. This table holds tens of thousands of clones, about nine tenths found once. The material sequenced was peripheral blood, taken on day 0 of AZD1222 vaccination. These TCRs come from an adult in good health.

The chain combines TRBV3-1 (or the pseudogene TRBV3-2) with TRBJ1-1, with D uncertain. Germline CDR1 is LGHDT and CDR2 is YNNKEL (reference sequence). There are 14 residues in the CDR3. Deletions cut 1 base from V and 0 bases from J, with 6 bases between. Here the CDR3 reads CASSQGIVNTEAFF. DNA for the CDR3: TGTGCCAGCAGCCAAGGGATAGTGAACACTGAAGCTTTCTTT.

This clone appeared a single time. The chain has TRBV2 and TRBJ1-4, with D perhaps TRBD1 (5 bases). The CDR3 is 15 amino acids. CDR1 SNHLY and CDR2 FYNNEI come from the germline V gene. The V end was cut by 5 bases, the J end by 6 bases, with 16 bases between. In DNA form, the CDR3 reads TGTGCCAGCAGTAGCCAAGGGGCGCGTGATGAAAAACTGTTTTTT. Translating it yields CASSSQGARDEKLFF.

V and J are TRBV28 and TRBJ2-3; 11 bases align to TRBD1. The CDR3 totals 14 residues. After removal of 10 bases from V and 3 bases from J, the junction contained 6 bases not matched to a gene. Germline loops: CDR1 MDHEN, CDR2 SYDVKM. The CDR3 spells CATSDRGRTDTQYF. The CDR3 coding sequence is TGTGCCACCTCGGACAGGGGGCGTACAGATACGCAGTATTTT.

In this sample, this clone turned up once. J is TRBJ2-5 and V is TRBV5-1, with D unresolved. Germline CDR1 and CDR2: SGHRS and YFSETQ. Trimming removed 1 base at V and 3 bases at J, with 13 bases between. This CDR3 has 15 residues. The CDR3 loop reads CASSLTPLSKETQYF. DNA for the CDR3: TGCGCCAGCAGCTTGACCCCACTCAGCAAAGAGACCCAGTACTTC.

The chain is built from TRBV21-1 and TRBJ2-7; TRBD2 is the table's D call and was not checked against the DNA. TRBV21-1 is labeled a pseudogene. This CDR3 comprises 16 residues. CDR3 protein: CASSSRSGTRLYEQYF. The CDR3 DNA follows: TGTGCCAGCAGCAGTCGCTCGGGGACTAGGCTCTACGAGCAGTACTTC.

The genes are TRBV7-9 and TRBJ2-5; D not resolved. The CDR3 runs to 15 residues. Between the trimmed V and J ends, which lost 4 bases and 6 bases, there was a span of 18 bases. Germline CDR1 is SEHNR and CDR2 is FQNEAQ (reference sequence). The CDR3 sequence is CASSSPRLVDKTQYF. CDR3 nucleotides: TGTGCCAGCAGCTCCCCCCGTCTGGTAGATAAGACCCAGTACTTC.

This sequence joins TRBV28 and TRBJ1-2; D unresolved. V was cut by 4 bases and J by 2 bases, with 8 bases left in between. This CDR3 spans 13 amino acids. Per the germline V gene, CDR1 is MDHEN and CDR2 is SYDVKM. CDR3: CASSSGRNYGYTF. The CDR3 nucleotides are TGTGCCAGCAGTTCTGGACGGAACTATGGCTACACCTTC.

This clone was counted only a few times. This chain uses TRBV19 with TRBJ2-7, with 7 positions matching TRBD1. Per the germline V gene, CDR1 is LNHDA and CDR2 is SQIVND (reference sequence). CDR3 length: 13 amino acids. V trimming: 11 bases; J trimming: 2 bases; junction bases outside the gene matches: 9. CDR3 nucleotide sequence: TGTGCCGCCGGAGGACAGGAAGCCTACGAGCAGTACTTC. Translation gives CAAGGQEAYEQYF.

V usage is TRBV6-1 and J usage is TRBJ1-1; D unresolved. The V and J ends lost 0 bases and 4 bases respectively, with 12 bases between them. The germline V gene encodes CDR1 MNHNS and CDR2 SASEGT. The CDR3 runs to 15 residues. CDR3 coding DNA: TGTGCCAGCAGTGAAGCATGGAGGGTACGCACTGAAGCTTTCTTT. Its translation: CASSEAWRVRTEAFF.

The chain employs TRBV18 and TRBJ1-1, with D uncertain. The CDR3 has 13 residues. Trimming removed 4 bases at V and 1 base at J, with 7 bases between. Germline V gene sequence: CDR1 KGHSH, CDR2 LQKENI. CDR3 in amino acids: CASSRLKNTEAFF. The DNA of the CDR3 is TGTGCCAGCTCACGTCTAAAGAACACTGAAGCTTTCTTT.

The chain uses TRBV4-2 and TRBJ1-4; no firm D call. CDR3 size: 15 residues. Germline loops: CDR1 LGHNA, CDR2 YNFKEQ. V was trimmed by 0 bases and J by 6 bases, leaving 11 bases between them. CDR3 sequence (DNA): TGTGCCAGCAGCCAAGATGAAGCGTGGGATGAAAAACTGTTTTTT. It codes for CASSQDEAWDEKLFF.

This chain uses TRBV27 with TRBJ2-7; TRBD1 matches 8 bases. In germline, CDR1 is MNHEY, CDR2 SMNVEV (reference sequence). With 5 bases clipped from V and 4 bases from J, the junction kept 7 bases outside the gene matches. This CDR3 region has 14 residues. CDR3 sequence: CASSRTGKVYEQYF. The CDR3 DNA reads as TGTGCCAGCAGTAGGACAGGGAAGGTGTACGAGCAGTACTTC.

The genes are TRBV10-3 and TRBJ2-5, with D possibly TRBD1 on 5 matching bases. CDR1 is ENHRY, CDR2 SYGVKD, per germline. This CDR3 contains 14 residues. The V and J ends lost 8 bases and 4 bases respectively, with 17 bases between them. The CDR3 here is CAIRDSGMGETQYF. CDR3 nucleotides: TGTGCCATCCGCGACTCAGGGATGGGAGAGACCCAGTACTTC.

The chain is built from TRBV2 and TRBJ2-1; 10 positions agree with TRBD2. V lost 7 bases, J lost 7 bases, and 7 bases stayed unmatched. Germline V gene lookup returns CDR1 SNHLY and CDR2 FYNNEI. The CDR3 sequence is 14 residues long. DNA for the CDR3: TGTGCCAGCACTGGGACTAGCGTTTCGAATGAGCAGTTCTTC. Protein product: CASTGTSVSNEQFF.

The chain combines TRBV3-1 (or the pseudogene TRBV3-2) with TRBJ1-5; maybe TRBD1 (6 bases). The CDR3 length is 14 residues. The germline gives CDR1 LGHDT, CDR2 YNNKEL (reference sequence). Trimming left V 2 bases short and J 5 bases short, with 10 bases between. CDR3 sequence (DNA): TGTGCCAGCAGCCAAAGGGGGGGGGATCAGCCCCAGCATTTT. Its translation: CASSQRGGDQPQHF.

The CDR3 is CASSYSPGNEKLFF. In DNA form, the CDR3 reads TGTGCCAGCAGTTACTCCCCAGGGAATGAAAAACTGTTTTTT. V is TRBV6-5 and J is TRBJ1-4; maybe TRBD1 (5 bases). V lost 0 bases to trimming and J lost 5 bases, with 7 bases between them. The germline V gene encodes CDR1 MNHEY and CDR2 SVGAGI. This CDR3 contains 14 residues.

The chain employs TRBV7-2 and TRBJ2-7; 8 bases map to TRBD1. Germline CDR1 SGHTA, CDR2 FQGNSA. V lost 1 base to trimming and J lost 6 bases; unmatched junction nucleotides: 5. CDR3 length equals 14 residues. The DNA for the CDR3 is TGTGCCAGCAGCTTAGACCAGGGGGCGTTCGAGCAGTACTTC. It encodes CASSLDQGAFEQYF.

This chain connects TRBV5-8 to TRBJ2-3; the D is unclear. The CDR3 extends over 15 amino acids. Germline lookup yields CDR1 SGHTS and CDR2 YDEGEE. V was trimmed by 4 bases and J by 0 bases, leaving 12 bases between them. The CDR3 here is CASSLSQFSTDTQYF. CDR3 DNA sequence: TGTGCCAGCAGCCTTTCACAGTTTAGCACAGATACGCAGTATTTT.

This clone was seen a few times. The chain has TRBV3-1 (or the pseudogene TRBV3-2) and TRBJ2-3; no clear D gene. The germline gives CDR1 LGHDT, CDR2 YNNKEL (reference sequence). V was pared by 4 bases and J by 3 bases, with 14 bases between. This CDR3 region has 15 residues. CDR3 region: CASSPRASQTDTQYF. The CDR3 bases are TGTGCCAGCAGCCCCCGGGCTAGTCAGACAGATACGCAGTATTTT.

This clone was observed a few times. J is TRBJ2-2 and V is TRBV7-2, with 11 positions matching TRBD2. This CDR3 is 18 amino acids long. Trimming at V came to 4 bases and at J to 4 bases, leaving 11 bases not matched to a gene. Germline assignment: CDR1 SGHTA and CDR2 FQGNSA. CDR3 amino acids: CASSSIAGGLVGTGELFF. The CDR3 DNA reads TGTGCCAGCAGCTCCATAGCGGGGGGGCTCGTTGGCACCGGGGAGCTGTTTTTT.

The chain joins TRBV5-1 to TRBJ2-7; D is uncertain. CDR1 SGHRS and CDR2 YFSETQ come from the germline V gene. The CDR3 is 13 amino acids. Trimming removed 0 bases from V and 0 bases from J, with 4 bases in between. DNA of the CDR3: TGCGCCAGCAGCTTGGACGGCTCCTACGAGCAGTACTTC. It encodes CASSLDGSYEQYF.

The chain combines TRBV7-6 with TRBJ2-3; TRBD2 agrees at 7 bases. The CDR3 has 15 residues. Germline CDR1 reads SGHVS; CDR2 reads FNYEAQ. J was trimmed by 6 bases and V by 1 base; bases with no gene match: 7. CDR3 loop: CASSLGRERLDTQYF. The CDR3 DNA reads as TGTGCCAGCAGCTTAGGGCGGGAGAGGTTGGATACGCAGTATTTT.

The CDR3 DNA follows: TGTGCCAGCAGCCAGGAACATAACTACGAGCAGTACTTC. Protein: CASSQEHNYEQYF. V and J are TRBV3-1 (or the pseudogene TRBV3-2) and TRBJ2-7; D not certain. The CDR3 sequence is 13 residues long. The V and J ends lost 3 bases and 3 bases respectively, with 9 bases between them. CDR1 is LGHDT and CDR2 is YNNKEL in the germline V gene (reference sequence).

The chain couples TRBV29-1 to TRBJ2-1, with TRBD2 identical over 11 bases. The V gene end was trimmed by 4 bases and the J gene end by 5 bases; junction bases not matched to a gene: 4. Looked up from germline, CDR1 is SQVTM and CDR2 is ANQGSEA. The CDR3 totals 14 residues. CDR3 sequence (DNA): TGCAGCGTTGCCGGGACTAGCGGAAACAATGAGCAGTTCTTC. It specifies CSVAGTSGNNEQFF.

This clone has just one count. V usage is TRBV28 and J usage is TRBJ2-7; TRBD2 agrees at 12 bases. Per the germline V gene, CDR1 is MDHEN and CDR2 is SYDVKM. Trimming cost V 3 bases and J 7 bases; bases outside gene matches: 7. The CDR3 contains 15 residues. The CDR3 DNA reads as TGTGCCAGCAGTTTGCCTAGCGGGAGGGCCTGGGAGCAGTACTTC. Translated, it gives CASSLPSGRAWEQYF. Drawing the rest from reference TRBV28 and TRBJ2-7, the complete variable domain is DVKVTQSSRYLVKRTGEKVFLECVQDMDHENMFWYRQDPGLGLRLIYFSYDVKMKEKGDIPEGYSVSREKKERFSLILESASTNQTSMYLCASSLPSGRAWEQYFGPGTRLTVT.

The V and J genes are TRBV5-1 and TRBJ2-7, with D perhaps matching TRBD1 (5 bases). The CDR3 is 14 amino acids. The V gene's germline CDR1 is SGHRS and CDR2 YFSETQ. The ends were cut back, 0 bases at V and 2 bases at J, with 9 bases in the middle. The CDR3 loop reads CASSLAGLTYEQYF. CDR3 DNA sequence: TGCGCCAGCAGCTTGGCAGGGCTAACCTACGAGCAGTACTTC.